This TCR beta chain is drawn from a study of T cell responses to AZD1222 COVID-19 vaccine. General observations from the study: Regions 160-218 and 743-854 dominated among vaccine-associated CD4 TCRs spanning spike. White British ancestry dominated among donors, who included more females, and clonal diversity was possibly underestimated. Just six AZD1222 recipients tested seropositive at baseline. After two AZD1222 doses, spike-specific TCR breadth and depth rose versus day 0.

In the case of this clone: Its antigen is still unknown.

The V and J ends lost 4 bases and 7 bases, in that order; junction bases with no gene match: 8. Germline V CDR1 and CDR2: MDHEN, SYDVKM. The CDR3 covers 15 residues. Here immunoSEQ multiplex PCR was the method, and the copy in TCRdb shows in-frame clones only, minus some. The profile shows 210,000 or so clones, about 92% of them singletons. The V and J genes are TRBV28 and TRBJ1-4; 8 bases are shared with TRBD1. Sequences were derived from peripheral blood, sampled on day 0 of MenACWY control vaccination. This clonotype was obtained from an adult in good health. CDR3 sequence: CASSSGQAGGEKLFF. The CDR3 nucleotides are TGTGCCAGCAGTTCGGGACAGGCCGGAGGTGAAAAACTGTTTTTT.